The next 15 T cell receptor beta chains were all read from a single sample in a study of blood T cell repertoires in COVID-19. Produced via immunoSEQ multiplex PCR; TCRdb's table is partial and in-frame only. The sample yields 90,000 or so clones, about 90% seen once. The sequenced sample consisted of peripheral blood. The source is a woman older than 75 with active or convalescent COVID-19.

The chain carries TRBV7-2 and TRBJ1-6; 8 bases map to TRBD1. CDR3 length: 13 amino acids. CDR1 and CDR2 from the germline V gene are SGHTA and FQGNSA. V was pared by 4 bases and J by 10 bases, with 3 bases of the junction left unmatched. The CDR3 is CASSSTGVSPLHF. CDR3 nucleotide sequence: TGTGCCAGCAGCTCGACAGGGGTATCACCCCTCCACTTT.

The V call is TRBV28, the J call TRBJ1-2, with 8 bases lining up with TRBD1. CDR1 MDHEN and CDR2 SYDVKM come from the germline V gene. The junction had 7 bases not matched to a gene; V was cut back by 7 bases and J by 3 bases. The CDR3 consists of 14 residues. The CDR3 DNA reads TGTGCCAGCAAACGAACAGGGGGAGACTATGGCTACACCTTC. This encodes CASKRTGGDYGYTF.

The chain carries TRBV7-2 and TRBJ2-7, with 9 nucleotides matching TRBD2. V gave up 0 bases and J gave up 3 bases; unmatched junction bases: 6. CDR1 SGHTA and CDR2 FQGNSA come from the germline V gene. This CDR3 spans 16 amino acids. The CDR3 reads CASSLAPGTSNYEQYF. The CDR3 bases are TGTGCCAGCAGCTTAGCCCCCGGGACTAGCAACTACGAGCAGTACTTC.

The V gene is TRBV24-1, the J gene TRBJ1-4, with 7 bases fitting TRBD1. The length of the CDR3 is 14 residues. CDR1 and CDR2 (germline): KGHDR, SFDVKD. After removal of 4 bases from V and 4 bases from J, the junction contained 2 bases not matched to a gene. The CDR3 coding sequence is TGTGCCACCAGTGACTCAGGGGGTAATGAAAAACTGTTTTTT. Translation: CATSDSGGNEKLFF.

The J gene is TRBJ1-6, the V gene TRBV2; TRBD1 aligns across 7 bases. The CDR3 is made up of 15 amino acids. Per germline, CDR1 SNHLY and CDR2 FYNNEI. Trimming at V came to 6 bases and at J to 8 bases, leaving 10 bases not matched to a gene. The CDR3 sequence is CASRGQRVGDSPLHF. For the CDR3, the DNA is TGTGCCAGCAGGGGACAGCGGGTGGGTGATTCACCCCTCCACTTT.

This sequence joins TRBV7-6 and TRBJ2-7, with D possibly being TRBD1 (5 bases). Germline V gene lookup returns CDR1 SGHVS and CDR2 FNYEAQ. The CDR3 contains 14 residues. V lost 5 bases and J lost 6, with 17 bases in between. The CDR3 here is CASSPVRVSGEQYF. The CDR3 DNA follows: TGTGCCAGCAGCCCGGTCAGGGTGTCTGGCGAGCAGTACTTC.

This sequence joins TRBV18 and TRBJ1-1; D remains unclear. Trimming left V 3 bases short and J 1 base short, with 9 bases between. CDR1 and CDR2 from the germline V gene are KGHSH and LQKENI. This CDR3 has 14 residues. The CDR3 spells CASSPLDKNTEAFF. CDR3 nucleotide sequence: TGTGCCAGCTCACCCCTTGACAAGAACACTGAAGCTTTCTTT.

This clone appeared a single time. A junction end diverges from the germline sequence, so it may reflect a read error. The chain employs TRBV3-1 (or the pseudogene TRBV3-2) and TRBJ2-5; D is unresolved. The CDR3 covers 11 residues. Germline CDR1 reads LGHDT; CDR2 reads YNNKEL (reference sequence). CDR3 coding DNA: TGTGCCAGCAGCCAAGTTCGCGTCTTCCACTTC. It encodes CASSQVRVFHF.

The CDR3 sequence: CASSSGRPGGYYEQYF. For the CDR3, the DNA is TGCGCCAGCAGTTCGGGTCGTCCAGGGGGGTACTACGAGCAGTACTTC. The chain joins TRBV5-1 to TRBJ2-7; D is possibly TRBD1 (7 bases). The V gene's germline CDR1 is SGHRS and CDR2 YFSETQ. CDR3 length: 16 amino acids. V lost 5 bases and J 3 bases, leaving 21 bases between the germline ends. Full variable domain (rest looked up from reference TRBV5-1 and TRBJ2-7): KAGVTQTPRYLIKTRGQQVTLSCSPISGHRSVSWYQQTPGQGLQFLFEYFSETQRNKGNFPGRFSGRQFSNSRSEMNVSTLELGDSALYLCASSSGRPGGYYEQYFGPGTRLTVT.

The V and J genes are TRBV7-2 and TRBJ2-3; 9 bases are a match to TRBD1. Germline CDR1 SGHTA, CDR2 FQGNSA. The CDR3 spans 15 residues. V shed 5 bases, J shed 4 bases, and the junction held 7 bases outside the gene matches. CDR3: CASSPGTGFPDTQYF. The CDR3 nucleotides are TGTGCCAGCAGCCCCGGGACAGGGTTCCCAGATACGCAGTATTTT. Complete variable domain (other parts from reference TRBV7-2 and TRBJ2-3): GAGVSQSPSNKVTEKGKDVELRCDPISGHTALYWYRQSLGQGLEFLIYFQGNSAPDKSGLPSDRFSAERTGGSVSTLTIQRTQQEDSAVYLCASSPGTGFPDTQYFGPGTRLTVL.

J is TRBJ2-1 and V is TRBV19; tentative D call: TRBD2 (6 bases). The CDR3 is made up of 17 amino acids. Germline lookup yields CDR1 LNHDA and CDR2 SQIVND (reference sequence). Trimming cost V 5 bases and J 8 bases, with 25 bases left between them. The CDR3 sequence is CASSDLIVVEGWDEQFF. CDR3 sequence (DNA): TGTGCCAGTAGTGACCTAATAGTAGTGGAGGGATGGGATGAGCAGTTCTTC.

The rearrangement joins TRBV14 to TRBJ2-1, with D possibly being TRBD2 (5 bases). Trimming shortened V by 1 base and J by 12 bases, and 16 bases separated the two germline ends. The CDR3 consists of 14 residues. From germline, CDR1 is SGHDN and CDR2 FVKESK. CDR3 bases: TGTGCCAGCAGCCAAGGAGGCGGGCCCGGGCCGCAGTTCTTC. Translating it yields CASSQGGGPGPQFF.

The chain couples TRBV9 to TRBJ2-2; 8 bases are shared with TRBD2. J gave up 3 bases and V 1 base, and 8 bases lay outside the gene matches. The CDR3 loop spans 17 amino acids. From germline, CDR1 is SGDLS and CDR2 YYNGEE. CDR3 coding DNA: TGTGCCAGCAGCGTAAGCCCGGGAGGGTTGGACACCGGGGAGCTGTTTTTT. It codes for CASSVSPGGLDTGELFF.

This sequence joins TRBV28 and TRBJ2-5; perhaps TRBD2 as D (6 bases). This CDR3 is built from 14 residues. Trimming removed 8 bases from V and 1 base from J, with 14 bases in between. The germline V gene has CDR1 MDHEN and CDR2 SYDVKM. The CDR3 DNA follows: TGTGCCAGCGGGGGAGCGGGCAGCCAAGAGACCCAGTACTTC. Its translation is CASGGAGSQETQYF.

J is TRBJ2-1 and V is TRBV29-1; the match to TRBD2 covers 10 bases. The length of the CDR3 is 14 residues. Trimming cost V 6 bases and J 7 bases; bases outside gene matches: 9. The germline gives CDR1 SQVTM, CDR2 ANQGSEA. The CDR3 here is CSVDGLAADNEQFF. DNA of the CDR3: TGCAGCGTCGACGGACTAGCGGCAGATAATGAGCAGTTCTTC.